A single sample is the source of the 3 T cell receptor beta chains below, sequenced in a study of metastatic and nonmetastatic thyroid tumors. Not a single patient had been given any form of treatment at any point before undergoing thyroid surgery. TCRdb redid the clone calls on the PCR reads using MiXCR. The sample shows over 5,000 clones, around 28% of them seen only once. Sequenced: adjacent normal tissue. The receptors were gathered from a female donor with papillary thyroid cancer or a benign thyroid nodule (not recorded which). Some clones in this sample may be carry-over from other donors' samples.

This clone has just a few counts. CDR3 nucleotides: TGTGCCAGCAGCTTAGGGACAGGGGGCTTTGGCTACACCTTC. Its translation: CASSLGTGGFGYTF. The chain links TRBV7-3 to TRBJ1-2; 12 bases align to TRBD1. After removal of 2 bases from V and 7 bases from J, the junction contained 2 bases not matched to a gene. CDR3 length equals 14 residues. From germline, CDR1 is SGHTA and CDR2 FQGTGA.

With regard to this clone: Given a much more abundant clone one base away, this may be a read error. The chain is built from TRBV9 and TRBJ1-1, with no clear D. Germline CDR1 reads SGDLS; CDR2 reads YYNGEE. With 0 bases removed from V and 12 bases from J, the gap between germline ends came to 12 bases. The CDR3 runs 12 residues. CDR3 sequence: CASSVEVMQSFF. CDR3 DNA sequence: TGTGCCAGCAGCGTAGAAGTGATGCAATCTTTCTTT. The full variable domain, completed using reference TRBV9 and TRBJ1-1, is DSGVTQTPKHLITATGQRVTLRCSPRSGDLSVYWYQQSLDQGLQFLIQYYNGEERAKGNILERFSAQQFPDLHSELNLSSLELGDSALYFCASSVEVMQSFFGQGTRLTVV.

About this clone itself: This may be a read error, as it is one base from a much larger clone. This same CDR3 is encoded by further DNA sequences in the sample. The genes are TRBV6-4 and TRBJ2-1, with 11 bases aligning to TRBD1. Germline V gene lookup returns CDR1 MRHNA and CDR2 SNTAGT. CDR3 size: 14 residues. In DNA form, the CDR3 reads TGTGCCAGTAGTGACGGGACAGGGGGCAATGAGCAGTTCTTC. It specifies CASSDGTGGNEQFF.